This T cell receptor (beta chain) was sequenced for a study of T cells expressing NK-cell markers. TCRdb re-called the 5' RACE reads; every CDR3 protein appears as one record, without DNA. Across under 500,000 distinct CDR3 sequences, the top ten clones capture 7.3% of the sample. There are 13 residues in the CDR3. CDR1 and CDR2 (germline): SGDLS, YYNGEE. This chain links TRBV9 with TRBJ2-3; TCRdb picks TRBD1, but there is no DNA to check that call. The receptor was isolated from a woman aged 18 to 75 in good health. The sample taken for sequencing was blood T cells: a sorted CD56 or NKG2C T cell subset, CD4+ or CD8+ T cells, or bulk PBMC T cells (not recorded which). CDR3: CASSADRPDTQYF.